This TCR beta chain came from a study of OX40 agonist ivuxolimab in advanced cancers. As for the study in general: Patients took ivuxolimab, an agonistic anti-OX40 (CD134) antibody. Eligibility admitted prior anti-PD-1, anti-PD-L1 or anti-CTLA-4 therapy; 35% to 40% had some. Overall study results and limits: The investigators did not determine what antigen specificity the expanded peripheral T cells had. Expanded clones tended on average to be more numerous among CD8+ T cells than CD4+.

With regard to this clone: Its antigen is unknown.

Germline CDR1 is SGHRS and CDR2 is YFSETQ. This CDR3 spans 14 amino acids. Clones were sequenced by immunoSEQ multiplex PCR, and TCRdb holds only the in-frame ones, with some missing. The repertoire has 75,000 to 100,000 clones, less than 85% of them found once; the top ten carry around 5.5%. This clonotype was obtained from an adult with an advanced solid tumor such as melanoma, head and neck, liver or kidney cancer. The source material was CD4+ or CD8+ T cells sorted from blood, sampled in a trial of the OX40 agonist ivuxolimab. The chain employs TRBV5-1 and TRBJ2-2; TRBD2 matches 7 bases. CDR3 coding DNA: TGCGGCACATCGCGGGAGATGGAGCACGGGGAGCTGTTTTTT. Protein product: CGTSREMEHGELFF.